The rows below give T cell receptor beta chains drawn from one sample of a study of blood T cell repertoires in COVID-19. The data were produced by immunoSEQ multiplex PCR, yet TCRdb's version contains in-frame clones alone and is incomplete. The sample includes roughly 86,000 clones, around 80% of them seen just once. The sequenced sample was peripheral blood. All receptors derive from a man aged 45-60 years who had recovered from COVID-19. Each CDR3 is given with its conserved first and last residue. A D gene is named only where the DNA matches it firmly. Only part of the rows carry a size: once, few, many, or a class if the clone is expanded.

v_gene	j_gene	abundance	d_gene	CDR3nt	CDR3aa
TRBV7-9	TRBJ1-5	-	-	TGTGCCAGCAGCTTAGGTCAGAATAGCAATCAGCCCCAGCATTTT	CASSLGQNSNQPQHF
TRBV5-1	TRBJ2-3	-	TRBD1	TGCGCCAGCAGCTTAACAGGGGCTAGCACAGATACGCAGTATTTT	CASSLTGASTDTQYF
TRBV5-1	TRBJ1-6	-	-	TGCGCCAGCAGACACTCAACCCGGGACACCGATGGAAATTATAATTCACCCCTCCACTTT	CASRHSTRDTDGNYNSPLHF
TRBV7-6	TRBJ2-1	-	-	TGTGCCAGCAGCTTAAGGGCGGGAACGGTCTACAATGAGCAGTTCTTC	CASSLRAGTVYNEQFF
TRBV11-2	TRBJ1-1	-	-	TGTGCCAGCAGCTGGGGGGTTGGCGGCACTGAAGCTTTCTTT	CASSWGVGGTEAFF
TRBV24-1	TRBJ2-2	-	TRBD1	TGTGCCACCAGTGTCTCACAGGGGTTCACCGGGGAGCTGTTTTTT	CATSVSQGFTGELFF
TRBV9	TRBJ2-7	-	-	TGTGCCAGCAGCGTAGCGTCTAGGTCGGACGAGCAGTACTTC	CASSVASRSDEQYF
TRBV24-1	TRBJ2-2	-	-	TGTGCCACCAGTGATTTACCGACTCCCCCGGGCACCGGGGAGCTGTTTTTT	CATSDLPTPPGTGELFF
TRBV5-6	TRBJ1-4	-	TRBD1	TGTGCCAGCAGGTCGACAGGGGGCGAGGAAAAACTGTTTTTT	CASRSTGGEEKLFF
TRBV19	TRBJ2-4	once	-	TGTGCCAGTAGCTCCCCAGGGGAATTTAGGGACATTCAGTACTTC	CASSSPGEFRDIQYF
TRBV12-3/TRBV12-4	TRBJ1-1	-	-	TGTGCCAGCAGTTTATTACAAGCTGAAGCTTTCTTT	CASSLLQAEAFF
TRBV28	TRBJ1-4	-	-	TGTGCCAGCAGCCCGGGACACACTAATGAAAAACTGTTTTTT	CASSPGHTNEKLFF
TRBV6-5	TRBJ1-1	-	-	TGTGCCAGCAACCCCAGGGGGAACACTGAAGCTTTCTTT	CASNPRGNTEAFF
TRBV4-1	TRBJ2-5	-	TRBD2	TGCGCCAGCAGCCAGGCGGGTCGCGGGGGTTTACAAGAGACCCAGTACTTC	CASSQAGRGGLQETQYF
TRBV21-1	TRBJ2-7	-	-	TGTGCCACCTATAAAGAGCAGTACTTC	CATYKEQYF
TRBV2	TRBJ1-6	-	-	TGTGCCAGCACCCCGGAGGGAGGGTCCTATAATTCACCCCTCCACTTT	CASTPEGGSYNSPLHF
TRBV11-2	TRBJ2-3	-	TRBD2	TGTGCCAGCAGCTTAGGGGACTACATGGGCACAGATACGCAGTATTTT	CASSLGDYMGTDTQYF
TRBV24-1	TRBJ2-1	-	TRBD2	TGTGCCACCAGTGGAGGGGCGGGCACTAGCGGAGGAGGGGAGCAGTTCTTC	CATSGGAGTSGGGEQFF
TRBV9	TRBJ1-2	-	TRBD1	TGTGCCAGCAGCGCCAAAACAGGGGGCAACTATGGCTACACCTTC	CASSAKTGGNYGYTF
TRBV11-3	TRBJ2-2	-	-	TGTGCCAGCAGCCCGCGGGCCGGGGAGCTGTTTTTT	CASSPRAGELFF
TRBV18	TRBJ1-1	-	-	TGTGCCAGCTCCCCCAACGACAGGATCACTGAAGCTTTCTTT	CASSPNDRITEAFF
TRBV23-1	TRBJ1-2	-	-	TGCGCCAGCAGTCAAGCGGACAATTCCTATGGCTACACCTTC	CASSQADNSYGYTF
TRBV7-8	TRBJ1-4	-	TRBD1	TGTGCCAGCAGCTACGACAGGGGGCGGCAAGAGAGGGAAAAACTGTTTTTT	CASSYDRGRQEREKLFF
TRBV7-8	TRBJ1-2	-	-	TGTGCCAGCAGCCGAGTGGTAGATGGCTACACCTTC	CASSRVVDGYTF
TRBV15	TRBJ1-6	-	TRBD1	TGTGCCACCGGACAGGGGAACCCATCTGCCCTCCACTTT	CATGQGNPSALHF
TRBV5-6	TRBJ2-7	-	-	TGTGCCAGCAGCGTACGCCCGGACTCCTCTTACGAGCAGTACTTC	CASSVRPDSSYEQYF
TRBV9	TRBJ1-5	-	-	TGTGCCAGCAGCGTAGGGGCTATACAGGAGCCCCAGCATTTT	CASSVGAIQEPQHF
TRBV29-1	TRBJ1-2	once	-	TGCAGCGTTGCCGGGATAAAATTGGATGGCTACACCTTC	CSVAGIKLDGYTF
TRBV15	TRBJ1-6	-	TRBD1	TGTGCCACCAGCAGTAGGGGGCGCATAAATTCACCCCTCCACTTT	CATSSRGRINSPLHF
TRBV7-2	TRBJ2-3	-	-	TGTGCCAGCAGCTTAGGACTGATAGTAGATACGCAGTATTTT	CASSLGLIVDTQYF
TRBV9	TRBJ2-1	-	TRBD1	TGTGCCAGCAGCGTAGGATCGGGGACAGGCCAATACAATGAGCAGTTCTTC	CASSVGSGTGQYNEQFF
TRBV18	TRBJ1-2	-	TRBD1	TGTGCCAGCTCACCATACGGGACAGGGGGCTATGGCTACACCTTC	CASSPYGTGGYGYTF
TRBV7-3	TRBJ1-1	-	-	TGTGCCAGCAGTCGAGGGGGTTCGGCTGAAGCTTTCTTT	CASSRGGSAEAFF
TRBV28	TRBJ2-4	-	-	TGTGCCAGCAGTTTACCCCGGGGGGCAAACATTCAGTACTTC	CASSLPRGANIQYF
TRBV7-8	TRBJ1-1	-	-	TGTGCCAGCAGCTTGGCTGACTTGGCGGCTGAAGCTTTCTTT	CASSLADLAAEAFF
TRBV7-9	TRBJ1-5	-	TRBD1	TGTGCCAGCAGCGGACAGGGGGACAGCAATCAGCCCCAGCATTTT	CASSGQGDSNQPQHF
TRBV19	TRBJ2-1	-	TRBD2	TGTGCCAGTAGCCCTAGGACCGGGACTAGCGGGAAGACCTCCCTCAATGAGCAGTTCTTC	CASSPRTGTSGKTSLNEQFF
TRBV2	TRBJ1-5	few	-	TGTGCCAGCAGTGTGGCGGAGAATCAGCCCCAGCATTTT	CASSVAENQPQHF
TRBV9	TRBJ1-6	-	-	TGTGCCAGCAGCACCTCAGGGAATTCACCCCTCCACTTT	CASSTSGNSPLHF
TRBV2	TRBJ1-2	-	-	TGTGCCAGCAGTGCACAGGTGGCGAACTATGGCTACACCTTC	CASSAQVANYGYTF
TRBV6-5	TRBJ2-5	-	TRBD2	TGTGCCAGCAGTTACTCGTCCGTGCGGGGGAGAGAGACCCAGTACTTC	CASSYSSVRGRETQYF
TRBV6-5	TRBJ2-4	-	TRBD1	TGTGCCACCTTAGACAGGGCGGGAAACATTCAGTACTTC	CATLDRAGNIQYF
TRBV11-2	TRBJ1-5	-	-	TGTGCCAGCAGCTTAGATCGGGGGGATCAGCCCCAGCATTTT	CASSLDRGDQPQHF
TRBV6-2/TRBV6-3	TRBJ2-7	-	TRBD1	TGTGCCAGCAGTCTACCCCCAGGGGGCTACGAGCAGTACTTC	CASSLPPGGYEQYF
TRBV14	TRBJ1-4	-	TRBD1	TGTGCCAGCAGCCAGTTCCGGGACAGGGGACAACTCGAAAAACTGTTTTTT	CASSQFRDRGQLEKLFF
TRBV9	TRBJ1-5	-	-	TGTGCCAGCAGCGTAGGGGGTCGGGCCTCCGGGAACAATCAGCCCCAGCATTTT	CASSVGGRASGNNQPQHF
TRBV5-1	TRBJ2-5	-	TRBD2	TGCGCCAGCAGCTTGGCTGCTAGCGGGCGAGAGACCCAGTACTTC	CASSLAASGRETQYF
TRBV11-3	TRBJ2-3	-	-	TGTGCCAGCAGCTTCACGGCAGATACGCAGTATTTT	CASSFTADTQYF
TRBV27	TRBJ2-7	once	-	TGTGCCAGCAGAGTCGGGGGGCGAGTCTACGAGCAGTACTTC	CASRVGGRVYEQYF
TRBV28	TRBJ2-7	-	TRBD1	TGTGCCAGCAGATTACAGGGGGCGAGCAGGAACGAGCAGTACTTC	CASRLQGASRNEQYF
TRBV6-4	TRBJ1-6	-	-	TGTGCCAGCAAGGAGGTTGGGTCGGAGAATTCACCCCTCCACTTT	CASKEVGSENSPLHF